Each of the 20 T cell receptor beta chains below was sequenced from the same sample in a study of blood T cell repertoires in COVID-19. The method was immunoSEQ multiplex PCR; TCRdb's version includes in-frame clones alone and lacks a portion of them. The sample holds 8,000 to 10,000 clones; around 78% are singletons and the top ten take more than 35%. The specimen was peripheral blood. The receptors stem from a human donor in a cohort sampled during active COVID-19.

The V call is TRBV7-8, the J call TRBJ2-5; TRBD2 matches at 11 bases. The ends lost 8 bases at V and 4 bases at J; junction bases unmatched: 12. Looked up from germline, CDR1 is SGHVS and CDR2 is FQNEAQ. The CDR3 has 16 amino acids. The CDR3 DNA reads TGTGCCAGCTTGAGGATAGCGGGGGGGCCTCGAGAGACCCAGTACTTC. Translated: CASLRIAGGPRETQYF.

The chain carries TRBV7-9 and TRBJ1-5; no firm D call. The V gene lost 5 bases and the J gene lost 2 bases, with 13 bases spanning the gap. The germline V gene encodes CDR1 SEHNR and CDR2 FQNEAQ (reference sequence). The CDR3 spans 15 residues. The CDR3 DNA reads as TGTGCCAGCAGCCCTTCTCGGCAGGGCAATCAGCCCCAGCATTTT. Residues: CASSPSRQGNQPQHF. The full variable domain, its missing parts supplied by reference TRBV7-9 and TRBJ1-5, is DTGVSQNPRHKITKRGQNVTFRCDPISEHNRLYWYRQTLGQGPEFLTYFQNEAQLEKSRLLSDRFSAERPKGSFSTLEIQRTEQGDSAMYLCASSPSRQGNQPQHFGDGTRLSIL.

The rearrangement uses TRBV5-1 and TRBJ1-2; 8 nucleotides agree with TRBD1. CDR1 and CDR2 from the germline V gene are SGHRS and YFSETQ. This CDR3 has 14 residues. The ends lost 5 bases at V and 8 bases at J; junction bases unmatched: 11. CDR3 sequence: CASRRETGVGGYTF. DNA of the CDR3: TGCGCCAGCAGGCGTGAGACAGGGGTGGGCGGCTACACCTTC.

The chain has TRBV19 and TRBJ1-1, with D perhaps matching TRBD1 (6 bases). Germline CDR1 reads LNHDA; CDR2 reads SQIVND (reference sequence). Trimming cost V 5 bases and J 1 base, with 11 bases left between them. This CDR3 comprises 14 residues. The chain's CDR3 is CASSLSRGNTEAFF. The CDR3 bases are TGTGCCAGTAGTTTAAGCAGGGGGAACACTGAAGCTTTCTTT.

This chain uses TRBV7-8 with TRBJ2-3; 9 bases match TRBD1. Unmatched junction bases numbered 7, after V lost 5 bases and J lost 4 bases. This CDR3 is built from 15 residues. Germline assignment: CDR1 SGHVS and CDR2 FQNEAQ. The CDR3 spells CASSQGTGFSDTQYF. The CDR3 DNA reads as TGTGCCAGCAGCCAGGGGACAGGGTTCTCAGATACGCAGTATTTT. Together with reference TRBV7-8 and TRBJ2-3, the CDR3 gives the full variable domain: GAGVSQSPRYKVAKRGQDVALRCDPISGHVSLFWYQQALGQGPEFLTYFQNEAQLDKSGLPSDRFFAERPEGSVSTLKIQRTQQEDSAVYLCASSQGTGFSDTQYFGPGTRLTVL.

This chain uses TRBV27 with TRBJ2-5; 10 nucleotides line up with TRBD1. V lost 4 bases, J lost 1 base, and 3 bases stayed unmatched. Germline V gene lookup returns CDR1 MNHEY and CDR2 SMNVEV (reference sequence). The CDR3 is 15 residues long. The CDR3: CASSSGQGSQETQYF. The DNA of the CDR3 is TGTGCCAGCAGTTCGGGACAGGGGTCCCAAGAGACCCAGTACTTC.

The CDR3: CASSFRGLTGNTIYF. CDR3 bases: TGTGCCAGCAGCTTTAGGGGGCTCACTGGAAACACCATATATTTT. The chain has TRBV5-6 and TRBJ1-3; TRBD1 matches 7 bases. V lost 2 bases to trimming and J lost 2 bases; unmatched junction nucleotides: 4. The V gene's germline CDR1 is SGHDT and CDR2 YYEEEE. The CDR3 extends over 15 amino acids.

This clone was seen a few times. CDR3 DNA: TGTGCCAGCAGCTCCAGCGGGACAGGGGTACACGAGCAGTACTTC. Translated, it gives CASSSSGTGVHEQYF. This chain connects TRBV7-9 to TRBJ2-7, with TRBD1 matching 10 bases. CDR1 and CDR2 (germline): SEHNR, FQNEAQ (reference sequence). The CDR3 has 15 residues. V lost 4 bases and J lost 5; bases outside the gene matches: 8.

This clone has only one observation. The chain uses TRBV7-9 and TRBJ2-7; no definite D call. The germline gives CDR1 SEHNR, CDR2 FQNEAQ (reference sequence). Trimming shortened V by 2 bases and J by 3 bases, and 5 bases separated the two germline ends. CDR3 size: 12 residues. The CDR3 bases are TGTGCCAGCAGCTTATTTCTCTACGAGCAGTACTTC. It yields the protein CASSLFLYEQYF.

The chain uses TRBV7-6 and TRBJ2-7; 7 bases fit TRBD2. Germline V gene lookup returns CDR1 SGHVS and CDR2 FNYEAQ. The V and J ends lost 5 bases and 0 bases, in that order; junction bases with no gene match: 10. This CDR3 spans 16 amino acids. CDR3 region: CASSPSPRGSSYEQYF. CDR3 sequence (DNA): TGTGCCAGCAGCCCCTCTCCGCGGGGGAGCTCCTACGAGCAGTACTTC.

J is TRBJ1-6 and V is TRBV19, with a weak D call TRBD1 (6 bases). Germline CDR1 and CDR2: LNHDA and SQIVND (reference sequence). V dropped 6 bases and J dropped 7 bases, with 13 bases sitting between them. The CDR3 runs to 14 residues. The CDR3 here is CASSPDSPNSPLHF. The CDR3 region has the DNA TGTGCCAGTAGCCCGGACAGCCCCAATTCACCCCTCCACTTT.

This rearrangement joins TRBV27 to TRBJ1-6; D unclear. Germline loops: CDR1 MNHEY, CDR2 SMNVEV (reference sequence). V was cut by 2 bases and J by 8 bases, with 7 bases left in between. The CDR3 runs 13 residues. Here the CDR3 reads CASSLQIYSPLHF. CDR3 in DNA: TGTGCCAGCAGTTTACAGATCTATTCACCCCTCCACTTT.

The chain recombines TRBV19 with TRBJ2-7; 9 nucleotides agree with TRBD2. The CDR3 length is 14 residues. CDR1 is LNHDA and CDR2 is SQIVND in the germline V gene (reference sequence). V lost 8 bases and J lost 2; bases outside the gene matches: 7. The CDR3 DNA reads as TGTGCCAGTTCAGCAAGCGGGGGGACCTACGAGCAGTACTTC. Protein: CASSASGGTYEQYF.

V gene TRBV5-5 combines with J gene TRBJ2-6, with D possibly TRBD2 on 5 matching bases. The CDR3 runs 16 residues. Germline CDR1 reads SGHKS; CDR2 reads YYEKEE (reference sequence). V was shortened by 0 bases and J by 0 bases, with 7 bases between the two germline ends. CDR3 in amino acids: CASSLAGLSGANVLTF. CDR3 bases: TGTGCCAGCAGCTTGGCCGGACTCTCTGGGGCCAACGTCCTGACTTTC. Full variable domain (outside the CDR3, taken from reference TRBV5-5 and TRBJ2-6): DAGVTQSPTHLIKTRGQQVTLRCSPISGHKSVSWYQQVLGQGPQFIFQYYEKEERGRGNFPDRFSARQFPNYSSELNVNALLLGDSALYLCASSLAGLSGANVLTFGAGSRLTVL.

CDR3 loop: CASSSGLAGTDTQYF. CDR3 in DNA: TGTGCCAGCAGCTCCGGACTAGCGGGCACAGATACGCAGTATTTT. The V and J genes are TRBV7-9 and TRBJ2-3; 10 positions agree with TRBD2. CDR3 length: 15 amino acids. The V gene end was trimmed by 4 bases and the J gene end by 1 base; junction bases not matched to a gene: 2. Germline lookup yields CDR1 SEHNR and CDR2 FQNEAQ (reference sequence).

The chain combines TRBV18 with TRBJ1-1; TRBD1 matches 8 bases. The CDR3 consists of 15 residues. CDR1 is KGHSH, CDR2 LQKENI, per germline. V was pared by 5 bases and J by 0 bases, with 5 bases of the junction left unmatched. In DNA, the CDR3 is TGTGCCAGCTCATCACAACAGGGGGTGAACACTGAAGCTTTCTTT. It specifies CASSSQQGVNTEAFF.

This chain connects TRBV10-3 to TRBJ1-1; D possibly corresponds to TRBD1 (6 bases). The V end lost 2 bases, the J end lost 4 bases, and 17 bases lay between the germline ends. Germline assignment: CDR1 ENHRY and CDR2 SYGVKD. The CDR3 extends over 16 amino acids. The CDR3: CAISEGHPGVGTEAFF. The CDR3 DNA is TGTGCCATCAGTGAGGGTCACCCAGGGGTGGGCACTGAAGCTTTCTTT.

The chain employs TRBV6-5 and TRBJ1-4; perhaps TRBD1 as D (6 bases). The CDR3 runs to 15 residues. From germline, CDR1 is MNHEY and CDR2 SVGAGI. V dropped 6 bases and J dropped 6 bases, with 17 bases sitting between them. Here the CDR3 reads CASSRNRDGDEKLFF. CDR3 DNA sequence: TGTGCCAGCAGCCGTAACAGGGACGGGGATGAAAAACTGTTTTTT.

CDR3 bases: TGTGCCAGCAGTGGACAGACGATGACAGCCGAGCAGTACTTC. It translates to CASSGQTMTAEQYF. V gene TRBV2 combines with J gene TRBJ2-7, with a weak D call TRBD1 (5 bases). The CDR3 runs 14 residues. Germline-derived CDR1 and CDR2 are SNHLY and FYNNEI. Trimming removed 4 bases at V and 6 bases at J, with 16 bases between.

As DNA, the CDR3 is TGTGCCTGGAGTGGGAGCTTCAGCAATGAGCAGTTCTTC. Translated, it gives CAWSGSFSNEQFF. This chain joins TRBV30 and TRBJ2-1; no firm D call. The V gene's germline CDR1 is GTSNPN and CDR2 SVGIG (reference sequence). This CDR3 is 13 amino acids long. V shed 1 base and J shed 6 bases, with 10 bases lying between them. The complete variable domain, with remaining parts taken from reference TRBV30 and TRBJ2-1, reads SQTIHQWPATLVQPVGSPLSLECTVEGTSNPNLYWYRQAAGRGLQLLFYSVGIGQISSEVPQNLSASRPQDRQFILSSKKLLLSDSGFYLCAWSGSFSNEQFFGPGTRLTVL.